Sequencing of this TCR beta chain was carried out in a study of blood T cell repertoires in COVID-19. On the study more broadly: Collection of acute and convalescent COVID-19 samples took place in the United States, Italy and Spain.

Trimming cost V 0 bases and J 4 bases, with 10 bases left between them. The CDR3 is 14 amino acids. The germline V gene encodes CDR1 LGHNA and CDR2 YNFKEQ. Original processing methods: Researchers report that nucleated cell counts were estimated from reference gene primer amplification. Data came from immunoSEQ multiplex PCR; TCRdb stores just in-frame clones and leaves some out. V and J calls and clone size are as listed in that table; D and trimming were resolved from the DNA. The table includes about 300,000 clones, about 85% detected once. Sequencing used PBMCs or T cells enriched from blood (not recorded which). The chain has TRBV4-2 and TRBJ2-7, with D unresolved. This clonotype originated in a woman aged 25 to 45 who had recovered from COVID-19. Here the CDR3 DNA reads TGTGCCAGCAGCCAAGAAGCCTGGTTGTACGAGCAGTACTTC. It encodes CASSQEAWLYEQYF.